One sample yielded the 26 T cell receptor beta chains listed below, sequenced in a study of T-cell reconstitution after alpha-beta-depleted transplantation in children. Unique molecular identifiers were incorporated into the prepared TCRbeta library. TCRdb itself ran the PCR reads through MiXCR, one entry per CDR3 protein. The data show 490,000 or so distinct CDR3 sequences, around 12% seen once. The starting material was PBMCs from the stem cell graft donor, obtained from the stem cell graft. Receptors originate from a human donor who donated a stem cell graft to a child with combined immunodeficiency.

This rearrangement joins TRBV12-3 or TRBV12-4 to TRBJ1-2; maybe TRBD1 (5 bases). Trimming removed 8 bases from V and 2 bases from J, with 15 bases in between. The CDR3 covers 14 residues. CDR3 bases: TGTGCCAGCGACGGGGCCGGGGAAAACTATGGCTACACCTTC. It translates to CASDGAGENYGYTF.

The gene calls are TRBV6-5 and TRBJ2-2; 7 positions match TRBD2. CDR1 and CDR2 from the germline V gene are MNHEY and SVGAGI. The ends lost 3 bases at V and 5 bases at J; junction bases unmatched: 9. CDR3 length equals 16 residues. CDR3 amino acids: CASSYPAGVWTGELFF. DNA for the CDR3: TGTGCCAGCAGTTATCCGGCGGGGGTTTGGACCGGGGAGCTGTTTTTT.

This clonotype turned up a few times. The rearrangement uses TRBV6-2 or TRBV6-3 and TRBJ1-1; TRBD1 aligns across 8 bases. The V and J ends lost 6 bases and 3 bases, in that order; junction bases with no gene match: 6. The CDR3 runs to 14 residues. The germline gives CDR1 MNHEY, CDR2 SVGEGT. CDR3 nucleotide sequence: TGTGCCAGCAGACAGACAGGGGTATACACTGAAGCTTTCTTT. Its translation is CASRQTGVYTEAFF.

CDR3 DNA sequence: TGCGCCAGCAGCCAAGTCGACGGGGGTTATAAAACGGATACGCAGTATTTT. Its protein is CASSQVDGGYKTDTQYF. The J gene is TRBJ2-3, the V gene TRBV4-3, with D maybe TRBD2 (6 bases). The CDR3 spans 17 residues. Trimming pared 1 base from V and 6 bases from J, leaving 20 bases between. CDR1 is LGHNA, CDR2 YSLEER, per germline.

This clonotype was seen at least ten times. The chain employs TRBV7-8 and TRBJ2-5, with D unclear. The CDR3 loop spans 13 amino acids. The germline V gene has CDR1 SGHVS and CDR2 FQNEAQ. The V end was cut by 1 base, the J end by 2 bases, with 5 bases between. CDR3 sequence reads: CASSLVRQETQYF. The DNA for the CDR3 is TGTGCCAGCAGCTTAGTTCGGCAAGAGACCCAGTACTTC.

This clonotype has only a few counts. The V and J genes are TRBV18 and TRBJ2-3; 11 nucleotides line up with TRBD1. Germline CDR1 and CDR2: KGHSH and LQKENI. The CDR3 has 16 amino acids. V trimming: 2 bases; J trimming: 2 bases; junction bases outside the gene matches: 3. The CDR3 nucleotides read TGTGCCAGCTCACCAGGGACAGGGGGATACACAGATACGCAGTATTTT. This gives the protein CASSPGTGGYTDTQYF.

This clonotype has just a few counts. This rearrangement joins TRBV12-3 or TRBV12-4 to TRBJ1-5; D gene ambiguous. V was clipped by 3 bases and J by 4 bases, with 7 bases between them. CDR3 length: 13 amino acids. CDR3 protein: CASSFAANQPQHF. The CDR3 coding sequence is TGTGCCAGCAGTTTTGCAGCAAATCAGCCCCAGCATTTT.

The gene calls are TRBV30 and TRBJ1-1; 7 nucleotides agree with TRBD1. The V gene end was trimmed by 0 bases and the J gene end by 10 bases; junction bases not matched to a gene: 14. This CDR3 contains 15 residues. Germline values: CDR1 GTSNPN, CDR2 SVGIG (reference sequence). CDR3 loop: CAWSVRYRGEVRAFF. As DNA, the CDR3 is TGTGCCTGGAGTGTACGGTACAGGGGAGAGGTTAGAGCTTTCTTT.

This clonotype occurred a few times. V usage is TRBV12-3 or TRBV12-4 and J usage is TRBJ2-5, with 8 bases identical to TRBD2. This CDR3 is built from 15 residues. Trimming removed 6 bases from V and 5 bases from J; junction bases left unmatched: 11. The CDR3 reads CASRPSGGALETQYF. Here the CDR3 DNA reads TGTGCCAGCAGACCCTCCGGGGGGGCCCTCGAGACCCAGTACTTC.

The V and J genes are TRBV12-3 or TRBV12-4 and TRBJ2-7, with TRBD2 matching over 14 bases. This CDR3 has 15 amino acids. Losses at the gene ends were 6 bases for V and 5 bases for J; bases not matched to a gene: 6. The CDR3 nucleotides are TGTGCCAGCAGGAGGGGACTAGCGGGGGTCGACGAGCAGTACTTC. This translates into CASRRGLAGVDEQYF.

The CDR3 spells CSARGVNRGRTDTQYF. CDR3 DNA sequence: TGCAGTGCTCGCGGTGTAAACAGGGGTCGCACAGATACGCAGTATTTT. The chain links TRBV20-1 to TRBJ2-3; TRBD1 agrees at 7 bases. The CDR3 is made up of 16 amino acids. V lost 5 bases, J lost 1 base, and 12 bases stayed unmatched. Germline CDR1 reads DFQATT; CDR2 reads SNEGSKA (reference sequence).

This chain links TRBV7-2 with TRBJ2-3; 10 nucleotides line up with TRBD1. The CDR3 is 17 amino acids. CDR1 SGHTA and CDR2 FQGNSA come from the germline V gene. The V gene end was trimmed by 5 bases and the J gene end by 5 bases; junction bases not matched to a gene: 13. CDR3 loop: CASSLRGSGQGIDTQYF. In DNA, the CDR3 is TGTGCCAGCAGCCTTAGGGGGTCGGGACAGGGGATAGATACGCAGTATTTT.

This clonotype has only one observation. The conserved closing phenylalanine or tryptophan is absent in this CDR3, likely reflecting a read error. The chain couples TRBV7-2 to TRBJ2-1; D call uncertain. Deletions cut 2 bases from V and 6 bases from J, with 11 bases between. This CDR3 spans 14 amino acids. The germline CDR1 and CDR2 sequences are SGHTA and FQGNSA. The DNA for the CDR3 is TGTGCCAGCAGCTTAAATGGGCCGCCCAATGAGCAGTTCTTG. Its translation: CASSLNGPPNEQFL.

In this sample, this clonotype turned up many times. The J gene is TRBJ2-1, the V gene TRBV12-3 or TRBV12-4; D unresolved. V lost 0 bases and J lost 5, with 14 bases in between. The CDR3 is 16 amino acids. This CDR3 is CASSLAVAPLDNEQFF. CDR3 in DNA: TGTGCCAGCAGTTTAGCGGTGGCCCCGCTGGACAATGAGCAGTTCTTC.

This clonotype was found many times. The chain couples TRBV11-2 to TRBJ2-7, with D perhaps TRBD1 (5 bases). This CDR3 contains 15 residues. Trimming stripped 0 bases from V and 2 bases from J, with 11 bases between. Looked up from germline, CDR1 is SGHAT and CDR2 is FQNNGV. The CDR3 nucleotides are TGTGCCAGCAGCTTAGATTGGGGCAGTGCCTACGAGCAGTACTTC. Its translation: CASSLDWGSAYEQYF.

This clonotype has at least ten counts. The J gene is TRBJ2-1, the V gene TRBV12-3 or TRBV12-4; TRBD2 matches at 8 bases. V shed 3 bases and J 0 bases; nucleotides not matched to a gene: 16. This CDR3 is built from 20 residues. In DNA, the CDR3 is TGTGCCAGCAGTTTCGAGGTCGGTAGCGGGGTCCTTAGCTCCTACAATGAGCAGTTCTTC. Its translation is CASSFEVGSGVLSSYNEQFF.

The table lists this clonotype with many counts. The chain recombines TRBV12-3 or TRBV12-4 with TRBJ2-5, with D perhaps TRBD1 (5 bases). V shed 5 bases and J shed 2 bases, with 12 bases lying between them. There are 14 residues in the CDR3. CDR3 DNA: TGTGCCAGCAGTCAGACAGAAGCACAAGAGACCCAGTACTTC. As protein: CASSQTEAQETQYF.

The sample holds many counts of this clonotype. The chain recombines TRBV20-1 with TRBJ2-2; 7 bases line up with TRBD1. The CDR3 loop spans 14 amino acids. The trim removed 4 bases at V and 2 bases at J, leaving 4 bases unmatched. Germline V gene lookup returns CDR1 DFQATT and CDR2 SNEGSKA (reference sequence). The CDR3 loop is CSAKGTVNTGELFF. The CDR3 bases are TGCAGTGCTAAAGGGACAGTAAACACCGGGGAGCTGTTTTTT.

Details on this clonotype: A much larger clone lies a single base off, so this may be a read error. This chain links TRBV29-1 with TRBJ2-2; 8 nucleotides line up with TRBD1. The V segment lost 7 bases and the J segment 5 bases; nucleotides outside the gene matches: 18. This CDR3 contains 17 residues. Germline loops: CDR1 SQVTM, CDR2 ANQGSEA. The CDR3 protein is CSATNSGQGGDTGELFF. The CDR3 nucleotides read TGCAGCGCCACGAATTCTGGACAGGGTGGGGATACCGGGGAGCTGTTTTTT.

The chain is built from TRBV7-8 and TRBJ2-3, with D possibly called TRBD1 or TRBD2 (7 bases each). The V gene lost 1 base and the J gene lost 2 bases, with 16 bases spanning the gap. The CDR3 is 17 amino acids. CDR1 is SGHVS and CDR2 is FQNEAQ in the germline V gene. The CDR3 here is CASSLEGAGAVTDTQYF. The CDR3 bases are TGTGCCAGCAGCTTAGAGGGGGCGGGGGCGGTCACAGATACGCAGTATTTT. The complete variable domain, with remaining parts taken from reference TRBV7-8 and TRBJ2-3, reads GAGVSQSPRYKVAKRGQDVALRCDPISGHVSLFWYQQALGQGPEFLTYFQNEAQLDKSGLPSDRFFAERPEGSVSTLKIQRTQQEDSAVYLCASSLEGAGAVTDTQYFGPGTRLTVL.

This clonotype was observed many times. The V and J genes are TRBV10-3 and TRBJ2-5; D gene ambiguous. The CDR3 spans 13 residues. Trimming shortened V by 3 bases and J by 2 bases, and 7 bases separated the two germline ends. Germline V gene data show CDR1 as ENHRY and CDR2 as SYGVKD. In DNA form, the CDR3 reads TGTGCCATCAGTGAAGGGTATCAAGAGACCCAGTACTTC. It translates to CAISEGYQETQYF.

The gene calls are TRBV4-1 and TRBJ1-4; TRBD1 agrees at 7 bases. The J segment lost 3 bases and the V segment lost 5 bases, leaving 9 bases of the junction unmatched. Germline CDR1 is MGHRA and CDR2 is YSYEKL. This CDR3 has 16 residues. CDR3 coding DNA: TGCGCCAGCAGCGAACTCCGGGACAGAGCTAATGAAAAACTGTTTTTT. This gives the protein CASSELRDRANEKLFF.

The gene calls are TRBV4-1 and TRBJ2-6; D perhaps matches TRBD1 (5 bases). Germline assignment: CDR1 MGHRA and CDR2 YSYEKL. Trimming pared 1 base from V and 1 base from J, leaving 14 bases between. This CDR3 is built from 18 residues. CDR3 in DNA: TGCGCCAGCAGCCAAGTTGTAGGGGCAGCTTCTGGGGCCAACGTCCTGACTTTC. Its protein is CASSQVVGAASGANVLTF.

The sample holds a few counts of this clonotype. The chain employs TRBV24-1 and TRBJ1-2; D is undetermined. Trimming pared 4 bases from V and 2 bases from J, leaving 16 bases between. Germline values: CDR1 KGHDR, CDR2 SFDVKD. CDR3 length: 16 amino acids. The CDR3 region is CATSDLGPVENYGYTF. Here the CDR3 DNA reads TGTGCCACCAGTGACCTCGGACCGGTCGAGAACTATGGCTACACCTTC.

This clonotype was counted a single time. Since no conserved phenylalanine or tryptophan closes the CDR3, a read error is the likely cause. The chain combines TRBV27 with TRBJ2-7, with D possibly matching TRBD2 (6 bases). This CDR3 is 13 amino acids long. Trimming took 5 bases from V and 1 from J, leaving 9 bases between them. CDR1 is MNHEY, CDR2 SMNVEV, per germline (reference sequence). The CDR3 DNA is TGTGCCAGCAGTCCCGGGACTTCCTACGAGCAGTACTAC. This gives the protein CASSPGTSYEQYY.

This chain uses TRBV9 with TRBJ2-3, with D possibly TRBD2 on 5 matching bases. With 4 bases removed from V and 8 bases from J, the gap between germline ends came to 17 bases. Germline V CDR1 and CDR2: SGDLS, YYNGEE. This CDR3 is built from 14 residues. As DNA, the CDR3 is TGTGCCAGCAGCACCACCCAGAGGGATGGTACGCAGTATTTT. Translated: CASSTTQRDGTQYF.